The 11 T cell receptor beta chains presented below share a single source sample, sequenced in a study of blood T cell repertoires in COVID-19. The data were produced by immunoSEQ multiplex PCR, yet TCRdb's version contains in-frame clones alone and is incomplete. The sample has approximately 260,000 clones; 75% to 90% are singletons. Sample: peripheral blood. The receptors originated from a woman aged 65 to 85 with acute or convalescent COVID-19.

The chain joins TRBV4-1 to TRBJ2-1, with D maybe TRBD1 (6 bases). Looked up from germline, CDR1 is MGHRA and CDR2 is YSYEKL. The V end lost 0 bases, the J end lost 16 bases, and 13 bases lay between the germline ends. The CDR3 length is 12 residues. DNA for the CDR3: TGCGCCAGCAGCCAAGAAGGACAGTCCAATTTCTTC. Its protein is CASSQEGQSNFF.

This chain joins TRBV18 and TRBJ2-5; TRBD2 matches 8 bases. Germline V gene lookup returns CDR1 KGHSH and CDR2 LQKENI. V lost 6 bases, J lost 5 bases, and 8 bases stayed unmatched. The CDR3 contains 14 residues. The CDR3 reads CASSPRGGLETQYF. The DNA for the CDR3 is TGTGCCAGCTCTCCCCGGGGGGGTCTGGAGACCCAGTACTTC.

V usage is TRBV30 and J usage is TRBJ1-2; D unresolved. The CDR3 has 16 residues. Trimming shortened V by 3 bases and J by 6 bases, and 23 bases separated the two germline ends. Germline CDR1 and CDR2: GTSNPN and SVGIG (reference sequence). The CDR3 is CAWSPLSDLTSHGYTF. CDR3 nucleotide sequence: TGTGCCTGGAGCCCGTTGTCGGACTTAACCTCCCATGGCTACACCTTC.

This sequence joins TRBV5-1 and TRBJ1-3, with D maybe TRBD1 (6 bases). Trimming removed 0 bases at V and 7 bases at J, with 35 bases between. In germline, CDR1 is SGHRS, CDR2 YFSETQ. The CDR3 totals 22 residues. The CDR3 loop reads CASSLGIESGTMLGGHRNTIYF. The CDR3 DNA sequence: TGCGCCAGCAGCTTGGGCATTGAGTCCGGGACAATGTTGGGGGGGCACCGGAACACCATATATTTT.

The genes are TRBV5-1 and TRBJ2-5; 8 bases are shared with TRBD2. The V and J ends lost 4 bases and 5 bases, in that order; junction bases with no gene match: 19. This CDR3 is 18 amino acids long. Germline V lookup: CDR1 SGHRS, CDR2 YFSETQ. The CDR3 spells CASSPGERGTRLLETQYF. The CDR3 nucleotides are TGCGCCAGCAGCCCCGGGGAGCGGGGGACCCGCCTCCTGGAGACCCAGTACTTC.

The CDR3 is CSVESTKPSGANVLTF. CDR3 nucleotide sequence: TGCAGCGTTGAATCTACCAAACCTTCTGGGGCCAACGTCCTGACTTTC. The chain uses TRBV29-1 and TRBJ2-6, with D uncertain. CDR1 and CDR2 from the germline V gene are SQVTM and ANQGSEA. With 2 bases removed from V and 1 base from J, the gap between germline ends came to 12 bases. CDR3 length: 16 amino acids.

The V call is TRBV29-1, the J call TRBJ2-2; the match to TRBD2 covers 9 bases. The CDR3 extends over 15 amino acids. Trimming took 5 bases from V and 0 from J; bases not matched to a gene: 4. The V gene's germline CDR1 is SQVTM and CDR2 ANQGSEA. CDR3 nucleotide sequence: TGCAGCGTTATGTTAGCGGGGGCGAACACCGGGGAGCTGTTTTTT. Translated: CSVMLAGANTGELFF.

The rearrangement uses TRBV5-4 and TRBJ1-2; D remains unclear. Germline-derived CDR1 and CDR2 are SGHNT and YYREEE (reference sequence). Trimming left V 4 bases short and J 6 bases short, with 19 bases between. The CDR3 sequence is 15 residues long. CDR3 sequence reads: CASSPFLGGYDGYTF. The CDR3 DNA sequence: TGTGCCAGCAGCCCCTTTCTAGGCGGGTACGATGGCTACACCTTC.

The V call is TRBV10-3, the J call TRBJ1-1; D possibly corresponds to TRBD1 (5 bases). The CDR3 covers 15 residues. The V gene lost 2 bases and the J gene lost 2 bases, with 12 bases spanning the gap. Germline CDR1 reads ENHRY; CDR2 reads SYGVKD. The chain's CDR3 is CAISEPPGVNTEAFF. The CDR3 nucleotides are TGTGCCATCAGTGAGCCCCCGGGGGTCAACACTGAAGCTTTCTTT.

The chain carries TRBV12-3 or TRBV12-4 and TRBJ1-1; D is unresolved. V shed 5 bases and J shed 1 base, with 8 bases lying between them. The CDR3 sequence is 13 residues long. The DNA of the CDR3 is TGTGCCAGCAGTCGTGGGAGGAACACTGAAGCTTTCTTT. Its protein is CASSRGRNTEAFF.

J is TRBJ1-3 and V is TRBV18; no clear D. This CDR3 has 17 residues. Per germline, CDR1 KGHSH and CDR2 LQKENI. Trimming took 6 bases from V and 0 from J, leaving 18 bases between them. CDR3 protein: CASSLQSPQASGNTIYF. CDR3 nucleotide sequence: TGTGCCAGCTCGCTCCAAAGCCCCCAGGCCTCTGGAAACACCATATATTTT.